The present entry profiles one TCR beta chain with its context. What it binds is unknown. The data are from a study of cytomegalovirus exposure and HLA in healthy donors. Each of the donors was a healthy bone marrow donor. Donors were ostensibly healthy at sampling, although undocumented immune exposures were probable. Use of 60 Vbeta and 13 Jbeta primers characterized the PCR. TCRdb's copy holds only in-frame clones and misses some; the assay was immunoSEQ multiplex PCR. The data hold 100,000 to 150,000 clones, with about three quarters observed a single time. The J segment lost 2 bases and the V segment lost 1 base, leaving 3 bases of the junction unmatched. Germline V gene sequence: CDR1 SGHVS, CDR2 FQNEAQ. The CDR3 runs to 15 residues. Study conclusions and caveats: Using a false discovery rate of 0.05, a later analysis showed that around 16,000 TCR beta sequences were associated with HLA alleles.

The clonotype originates from a man between 35 and 55 years old in good health and CMV-seropositive. The V call is TRBV7-8, the J call TRBJ2-3; 7 bases match TRBD1. The sample comprised PBMCs. The CDR3: CASSLVDRFTDTQYF. As DNA, the CDR3 is TGTGCCAGCAGCTTAGTGGACAGGTTCACAGATACGCAGTATTTT.